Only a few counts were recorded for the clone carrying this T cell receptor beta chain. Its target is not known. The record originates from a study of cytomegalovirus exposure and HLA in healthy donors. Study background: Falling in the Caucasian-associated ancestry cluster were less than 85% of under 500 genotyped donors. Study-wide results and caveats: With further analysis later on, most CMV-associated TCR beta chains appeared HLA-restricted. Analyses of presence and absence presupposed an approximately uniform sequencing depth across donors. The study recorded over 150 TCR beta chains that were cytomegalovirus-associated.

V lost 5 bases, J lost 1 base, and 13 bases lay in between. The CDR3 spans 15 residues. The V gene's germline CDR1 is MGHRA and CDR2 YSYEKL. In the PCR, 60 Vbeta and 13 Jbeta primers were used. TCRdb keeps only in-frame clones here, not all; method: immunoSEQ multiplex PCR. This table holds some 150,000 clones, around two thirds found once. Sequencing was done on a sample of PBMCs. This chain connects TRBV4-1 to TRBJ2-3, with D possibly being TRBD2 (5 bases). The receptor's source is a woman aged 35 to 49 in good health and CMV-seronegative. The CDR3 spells CASSSTHGGTDTQYF. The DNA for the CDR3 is TGCGCCAGCAGCTCTACCCACGGGGGCACAGATACGCAGTATTTT.